The 23 T cell receptor beta chains below were found in one sample sequenced in a study of response to subunit inactivated influenza vaccine. Each CDR3 protein gets one entry after TCRdb re-called the RT-PCR reads with MiXCR. The sample includes hundreds of thousands of distinct CDR3 sequences, about 15% seen only once; the top ten take over 2.5%. Sequences were derived from CD4+ T cells sorted from PBMCs, sampled less than 30 months after vaccination. The receptor source for this set is a man between 50 and 69 years old who received an inactivated influenza vaccine.

This chain joins TRBV7-2 and TRBJ2-7; D is unresolved. The germline gives CDR1 SGHTA, CDR2 FQGNSA. V lost 2 bases and J lost 6, with 14 bases in between. The CDR3 is 14 amino acids. CDR3 nucleotide sequence: TGTGCCAGCAGCTTACCCGGAACCGCCTCCGAGCAGTACTTC. Translating gives CASSLPGTASEQYF.

This sequence joins TRBV2 and TRBJ2-2; 9 positions match TRBD2. This CDR3 has 14 amino acids. Looked up from germline, CDR1 is SNHLY and CDR2 is FYNNEI. The V segment lost 4 bases and the J segment 7 bases; nucleotides outside the gene matches: 4. The DNA for the CDR3 is TGTGCCAGCAGTGGGGGGACTAGCCACGGGGAGCTGTTTTTT. It encodes CASSGGTSHGELFF. The complete variable domain, with remaining parts taken from reference TRBV2 and TRBJ2-2, reads EPEVTQTPSHQVTQMGQEVILRCVPISNHLYFYWYRQILGQKVEFLVSFYNNEISEKSEIFDDQFSVERPDGSNFTLKIRSTKLEDSAMYFCASSGGTSHGELFFGEGSRLTVL.

The chain carries TRBV12-3 or TRBV12-4 and TRBJ2-4; no clear D gene. Deletions cut 0 bases from V and 9 bases from J, with 6 bases between. The length of the CDR3 is 12 residues. The CDR3 nucleotides are TGTGCCAGCAGTTTAGCATTCTCCATTCAGTACTTC. This sequence encodes CASSLAFSIQYF.

The rearrangement links TRBV7-8 to TRBJ2-3; no firm D call. This CDR3 contains 16 residues. Germline CDR1 is SGHVS and CDR2 is FQNEAQ. Trimming cost V 2 bases and J 1 base, with 13 bases left between them. The CDR3 DNA follows: TGTGCCAGCAGCTTAACCCGACCTTTCGGCACAGATACGCAGTATTTT. Translation: CASSLTRPFGTDTQYF.

This chain uses TRBV10-3 with TRBJ1-1; unclear D gene. V was trimmed by 6 bases and J by 4 bases, leaving 12 bases between them. CDR1 is ENHRY and CDR2 is SYGVKD in the germline V gene. The CDR3 has 13 amino acids. The CDR3 bases are TGTGCCATCAGCGACACCGCCCGCACTGAAGCTTTCTTT. This sequence encodes CAISDTARTEAFF.

This clonotype was picked up one time. The CDR3 nucleotides read TGTGCCACCAGCAGCAGTAGGACAGGGAGTGGTGGCTACACCTTC. Translation gives CATSSSRTGSGGYTF. The chain combines TRBV15 with TRBJ1-2, with 8 nucleotides matching TRBD1. This CDR3 spans 15 amino acids. Trimming cost V 3 bases and J 7 bases; bases outside gene matches: 10. Germline loops: CDR1 LNHNV, CDR2 YYDKDF (reference sequence).

The chain recombines TRBV20-1 with TRBJ1-2, with 8 bases fitting TRBD1. CDR1 DFQATT and CDR2 SNEGSKA come from the germline V gene (reference sequence). With 3 bases clipped from V and 4 bases from J, the junction kept 7 bases outside the gene matches. The CDR3 is 14 residues long. CDR3 loop: CSASSGGAGYGYTF. CDR3 sequence (DNA): TGCAGTGCTAGCTCAGGGGGCGCGGGCTATGGCTACACCTTC.

The chain couples TRBV18 to TRBJ2-7; D gene uncertain. The germline gives CDR1 KGHSH, CDR2 LQKENI. V was clipped by 0 bases and J by 2 bases, with 8 bases between them. The CDR3 runs to 14 residues. CDR3 residues: CASSPPLWPYEQYF. In nucleotides, the CDR3 is TGTGCCAGCTCACCACCCCTTTGGCCCTACGAGCAGTACTTC.

Many counts were recorded for this clonotype. The V and J genes are TRBV6-1 and TRBJ2-7; D possibly uses TRBD1 or TRBD2 (5 bases each). CDR1 is MNHNS and CDR2 is SASEGT in the germline V gene. The CDR3 sequence is 15 residues long. The V end was cut by 6 bases, the J end by 6 bases, with 21 bases between. CDR3 residues: CASSPPLGVGSEQYF. The DNA for the CDR3 is TGTGCCAGCAGCCCACCATTGGGGGTTGGTTCCGAGCAGTACTTC.

The chain carries TRBV4-1 and TRBJ2-5, with 7 nucleotides matching TRBD1. The CDR3 is 15 amino acids. V was pared by 1 base and J by 2 bases, with 4 bases of the junction left unmatched. Germline V lookup: CDR1 MGHRA, CDR2 YSYEKL. The CDR3 loop reads CASSQGPGQQETQYF. CDR3 in DNA: TGCGCCAGCAGCCAAGGACCGGGACAGCAAGAGACCCAGTACTTC.

This clonotype appeared a few times. J is TRBJ2-5 and V is TRBV20-1; 13 bases fit TRBD2. Trimming took 6 bases from V and 4 from J; bases not matched to a gene: 5. Germline V gene data show CDR1 as DFQATT and CDR2 as SNEGSKA (reference sequence). CDR3 size: 14 residues. The CDR3 here is CSAARTSGGETQYF. As DNA, the CDR3 is TGCAGTGCCGCGCGGACTAGCGGGGGAGAGACCCAGTACTTC.

CDR3 protein: CASRFSGVNSETQYF. CDR3 in DNA: TGTGCCAGCAGATTTAGCGGGGTAAACTCTGAGACCCAGTACTTC. This sequence joins TRBV6-2 or TRBV6-3 and TRBJ2-5, with 8 nucleotides matching TRBD2. The CDR3 sequence is 15 residues long. V shed 6 bases and J 5 bases; nucleotides not matched to a gene: 11. Germline V gives CDR1 MNHEY, CDR2 SVGEGT.

This clonotype showed up just a few times. The chain links TRBV20-1 to TRBJ2-7; 7 positions agree with TRBD1. Germline V gene sequence: CDR1 DFQATT, CDR2 SNEGSKA (reference sequence). The CDR3 loop spans 13 amino acids. V lost 4 bases, J lost 5 bases, and 8 bases stayed unmatched. CDR3 region: CSATTGDTHEQYF. The CDR3 DNA is TGCAGTGCTACTACAGGGGATACCCACGAGCAGTACTTC.

The rearrangement links TRBV28 to TRBJ2-2, with no clear D. V lost 2 bases and J lost 12, with 13 bases in between. The germline gives CDR1 MDHEN, CDR2 SYDVKM. The CDR3 length is 13 residues. The DNA of the CDR3 is TGTGCCAGCAGTTTACAAGGCCCGGCGAAGCTGTTTTTT. It codes for CASSLQGPAKLFF.

This clonotype was observed a handful of times. This chain links TRBV12-3 or TRBV12-4 with TRBJ2-7; tentatively, D is TRBD1 (5 bases). This CDR3 region has 14 residues. V shed 5 bases and J shed 0 bases, with 11 bases lying between them. CDR3 in amino acids: CASSARQSSYEQYF. CDR3 DNA sequence: TGTGCCAGCAGTGCTCGACAGAGCTCCTACGAGCAGTACTTC.

V usage is TRBV7-9 and J usage is TRBJ2-1; the match to TRBD2 covers 10 bases. V was clipped by 6 bases and J by 10 bases; unmatched bases: 15. CDR3 length: 16 amino acids. Germline V CDR1 and CDR2: SEHNR, FQNEAQ (reference sequence). The DNA of the CDR3 is TGTGCCAGCAGACAACTTAGCGGGGGGTCCGCATGGGAGCAGTTCTTC. Translation gives CASRQLSGGSAWEQFF.

Worth noting for this clonotype: Germline is not matched at one junction end, which may reflect a read error. The chain is built from TRBV6-1 and TRBJ2-6; TRBD2 matches 8 bases. Germline lookup yields CDR1 MNHNS and CDR2 SASEGT. This CDR3 has 17 residues. The CDR3, as DNA: TGTGCTAGCAGTGTATCTAGCGGGCGCTCTGGGGCCAACGTCCTGACTTTC. The encoded protein is CASSVSSGRSGANVLTF.

The table lists this clonotype with a few counts. The gene calls are TRBV6-1 and TRBJ1-1; 7 bases line up with TRBD1. The germline V gene has CDR1 MNHNS and CDR2 SASEGT. The CDR3 spans 13 residues. Unmatched junction bases numbered 13, after V lost 7 bases and J lost 11 bases. The CDR3 coding sequence is TGTGCCAGCACCTCCTCCGGGACAGTCATTGCTTTCTTT. Translated, it gives CASTSSGTVIAFF.

The chain couples TRBV29-1 to TRBJ2-7; 9 positions match TRBD2. Per germline, CDR1 SQVTM and CDR2 ANQGSEA. V lost 4 bases and J lost 3; bases outside the gene matches: 4. The CDR3 has 13 residues. As DNA, the CDR3 is TGCAGCGTTGTGGGTAGCGGGGGCTACGAGCAGTACTTC. This gives the protein CSVVGSGGYEQYF.

The gene calls are TRBV10-2 and TRBJ1-5, with TRBD1 matching 7 bases. The CDR3 covers 16 residues. J lost 3 bases, V lost 2 bases, and 7 bases had no gene match. Germline V CDR1 and CDR2: WSHSY, SAAADI. CDR3 loop: CASSEVGGDSNQPQHF. For the CDR3, the DNA is TGCGCCAGCAGTGAGGTAGGGGGCGATTCCAATCAGCCCCAGCATTTT.

This clonotype came up many times. This chain links TRBV3-1 with TRBJ1-4; no definite D call. From germline, CDR1 is LGHDT and CDR2 YNNKEL (reference sequence). Trimming took 3 bases from V and 8 from J, leaving 7 bases between them. The CDR3 consists of 12 residues. The CDR3 sequence is CASSHRSEKLFF. The CDR3 bases are TGTGCCAGCAGCCACCGGAGCGAAAAACTGTTTTTT.

The gene calls are TRBV11-2 and TRBJ1-2; TRBD1 matches at 7 bases. V shed 4 bases and J 4 bases; nucleotides not matched to a gene: 3. This CDR3 comprises 13 residues. Germline V lookup: CDR1 SGHAT, CDR2 FQNNGV. CDR3 protein: CASSSGQAYGYTF. The DNA of the CDR3 is TGTGCCAGCAGCTCCGGACAGGCCTATGGCTACACCTTC.

The sample holds a few counts of this clonotype. The chain joins TRBV12-3 or TRBV12-4 to TRBJ2-1; 7 positions agree with TRBD2. The ends lost 8 bases at V and 0 bases at J; junction bases unmatched: 7. CDR3 size: 15 residues. The CDR3 protein is CASGARGSSYNEQFF. CDR3 coding DNA: TGTGCCAGCGGAGCTCGCGGGAGCTCCTACAATGAGCAGTTCTTC.